Ten or more counts support the clone carrying this T cell receptor (beta chain). Its antigen remains unknown. This sample was taken from a study of T-cell reconstitution after alpha-beta-depleted transplantation in children. This CDR3 has 18 amino acids. Trimming cost V 5 bases and J 6 bases, with 25 bases left between them. Preparation of the TCRbeta library involved a method that used unique molecular identifiers. TCRdb analysed the PCR reads with MiXCR anew, one entry per CDR3 protein. Of just over 200,000 distinct CDR3 sequences in the sample, under 8.5% are singletons; the top ten hold 35% to 45%. Study-level findings and limits: Newly produced T cells mostly provided counts and TCRbeta diversity after one year, as hyperexpanded clones declined. Some patients owed their high day-60 TCRbeta diversity to surviving recipient T cells and thymic progenitors. About two months after transplant, alpha-beta T cells reportedly came from several hundred expanded graft clones.

The genes are TRBV12-3 or TRBV12-4 and TRBJ2-2; a possible D gene is TRBD1 (6 bases). This sequence originates from a male patient between 2 and 15 years old who had a stem cell transplant for acute myeloid leukemia, so the T cells may come from the graft donor. The sequencing here drew on PBMCs, mostly from graft donor cells, taken 360 days after TCRalphabeta/CD19-depleted stem cell transplant. The CDR3 sequence is CASSKLGTLKRRPGELFF. The CDR3 bases are TGTGCCAGCAGTAAACTCGGGACACTTAAAAGGAGGCCCGGGGAGCTGTTTTTT.